The rows below give T cell receptor beta chains drawn from one sample of a study of T-cell memory formation after mild COVID-19. MiXCR was run by TCRdb on the 5' RACE reads, yielding one entry per CDR3 protein. Seen here are 540,000 or so distinct CDR3 sequences, around 20% observed once, and the top ten hold approximately 12%. The sample taken for sequencing was PBMCs or a T cell subset sorted from them (not recorded which). The receptors stem from an adult woman who had mild COVID-19 (a few samples of this study predate the infection). Cell type and time point are not known. Both conserved end residues are part of each CDR3. Each record gives: clone size, D gene, V gene, J gene, CDR3 DNA, CDR3 protein. D genes are given only for firm matches. Part of the rows lack a size; the others show once, few, many or a class for expanded clones.

>NA|NA|TRBV9|TRBJ2-5
TGTGCCAGCATCGGACCTCGGCTCGCCCAAGAGACCCAGTACTTC
CASIGPRLAQETQYF
>many|TRBD2|TRBV7-2|TRBJ2-3
TGTGCCAGCAGCCCCCCCCTGTTTGATCGGAGCGGGGGGCTAGTGGGGACGCAGTATTTT
CASSPPLFDRSGGLVGTQYF
>few|NA|TRBV20-1|TRBJ2-2
TGCAGTGCTAGAGGGGCAGGGAAGGACGACACCGGGGAGCTGTTTTTT
CSARGAGKDDTGELFF
>NA|NA|TRBV5-6|TRBJ1-1
TGTGCCAGCAGCTTTTGGAGGAGCCACGGCCTAGGTACTGAAGCTTTCTTT
CASSFWRSHGLGTEAFF
>NA|TRBD2|TRBV20-1|TRBJ2-7
TGCAGTGCTAGTCCGGCTAGCGGGGGCTACGAGCAGTACTTC
CSASPASGGYEQYF
>few|TRBD2|TRBV6-6|TRBJ2-7
TGTGCCAGCAGTTACCCCCTTAGCGGGAAAGACTACGAGCAGTACTTC
CASSYPLSGKDYEQYF
>few|NA|TRBV20-1|TRBJ1-2
TGCAGTGCTAGAGATATTGGGGCAGGGACCAATGGCTACACCTTC
CSARDIGAGTNGYTF
>once|TRBD1|TRBV6-5|TRBJ1-1
TGTGCCAGCAGGATCGACAGGGGGGGGACTGAAGCTTTCTTT
CASRIDRGGTEAFF
>NA|TRBD1|TRBV7-2|TRBJ2-7
TGTGCCAGCAGCTCTCGAGGAACAGGGGATCTGGAGCAGTACTTC
CASSSRGTGDLEQYF
>NA|TRBD2|TRBV19|TRBJ2-2
TGTGCCAGTAGTGGACCGGGACTAGCGGATAACACCGTGGAGCTGTTTTTT
CASSGPGLADNTVELFF
>few|NA|TRBV5-1|TRBJ2-1
TGCGCCAGCAGCTTGGAAGGGGGAAAAGCTGAGCAGTTCTTC
CASSLEGGKAEQFF
>NA|TRBD2|TRBV24-1|TRBJ2-1
TGTGCCACCAGTGAAGGGACTACTAATGAGCAGTTCTTC
CATSEGTTNEQFF
>NA|NA|TRBV10-1|TRBJ2-3
TGCGCCAGCAGGAGGGCGAACACAGATACGCAGTATTTT
CASRRANTDTQYF
>NA|TRBD2|TRBV6-2/TRBV6-3|TRBJ2-1
TGTGCCAGCCTTGAAGCGGGGGGGCTTTTCTACAATGAGCAGTTCTTC
CASLEAGGLFYNEQFF
>NA|TRBD2|TRBV6-5|TRBJ2-2
TGTGCCAGCAGTTACAGGCTAGCGGGAGGGCCTTGGACCGGGGAGCTGTTTTTT
CASSYRLAGGPWTGELFF
>many|TRBD2|TRBV9|TRBJ2-1
TGTGCCAGCAGCGTAGATCCCCCGGGAGGCCTCTACAATGAGCAGTTCTTC
CASSVDPPGGLYNEQFF
>NA|NA|TRBV4-3|TRBJ1-1
TGCGCCAGCAGCCCGAGTCCAAGGGCTGAAGCTTTCTTT
CASSPSPRAEAFF
>NA|TRBD1|TRBV6-5|TRBJ1-2
TGTGCCAGCAGTTATACAGGGGTGCTTAATGGCTACACCTTC
CASSYTGVLNGYTF
>NA|TRBD1|TRBV20-1|TRBJ2-7
TGCAGTGCTAGGAAACCGGGACAGGGCCACGAGCAGTACTTC
CSARKPGQGHEQYF
>few|NA|TRBV25-1|TRBJ2-3
TGTGCCAGCAGTGAATGGCCAGGTGGGCGGAGCACAGATACGCAGTATTTT
CASSEWPGGRSTDTQYF
>few|NA|TRBV12-3/TRBV12-4|TRBJ2-7
TGTGCCAGCAGTCGGGCCCGGGGCCTCAACTACGAGCAGTACTTC
CASSRARGLNYEQYF
>few|TRBD2|TRBV7-2|TRBJ2-2
TGTGCCAGCAGCTCGGTAGCGGGCCCAACCGGGGAGCTGTTTTTT
CASSSVAGPTGELFF
>few|TRBD1|TRBV6-2/TRBV6-3|TRBJ1-2
TGTGCCAGCAGACACAGGGACAGGATCTCCCTCTATGGCTACACCTTC
CASRHRDRISLYGYTF
>NA|NA|TRBV12-3/TRBV12-4|TRBJ2-5
TGTGCCAGCAGTTTAACCCCTTCCGGGGGACACAAAGGAGAGACCCAGTACTTC
CASSLTPSGGHKGETQYF
>NA|NA|TRBV11-3|TRBJ2-5
TGTGCCAGCAGCTTAGGCTTGAGTCGGTGGAGGGAGACCCAGTACTTC
CASSLGLSRWRETQYF
>few|TRBD2|TRBV12-3/TRBV12-4|TRBJ2-3
TGTGCCAGCGGTTTCAGCTGGGGCGGGAGAGGAAAAGATACGCAGTATTTT
CASGFSWGGRGKDTQYF
>NA|TRBD1|TRBV19|TRBJ1-1
TGTGCCAGTAGAATACAGGGGGCGGACGTGAACACTGAAGCTTTCTTT
CASRIQGADVNTEAFF
>NA|NA|TRBV14|TRBJ2-7
TGTGCCAGCAGCCTCGTAAGGACCCTCATGGAAGAGCAGTACTTC
CASSLVRTLMEEQYF
>few|NA|TRBV3-1|TRBJ1-1
TGTGCCAGCAGCCGTCAGGGTGTTAGAAGCATGAACACTGAAGCTTTCTTT
CASSRQGVRSMNTEAFF
>NA|NA|TRBV19|TRBJ1-1
TGTGCCAGTAGTAAAGGGGGTGCCACTGAAGCTTTCTTT
CASSKGGATEAFF
>NA|NA|TRBV25-1|TRBJ2-5
TGTGCCAGCAGCGCCAGAGGTCGAGAGACCCAGTACTTC
CASSARGRETQYF
>NA|NA|TRBV15|TRBJ1-4
TGTGCCACCAGCACTCTCGGGGGGGAAAAACTGTTTTTT
CATSTLGGEKLFF
>NA|NA|TRBV21-1|TRBJ2-1
TGTGCCAGCAGCAAATTGGGCCTGCCCCCCTACAATGAGCAGTTCTTC
CASSKLGLPPYNEQFF
>NA|NA|TRBV20-1|TRBJ1-2
TGCAGTGCTAGGACCCTGACGCCTGGCTACACCTTC
CSARTLTPGYTF
>few|NA|TRBV6-6|TRBJ1-5
TGTGCCAGCAGTTACGATCACAGTGGACAGCCCCAGCATTTT
CASSYDHSGQPQHF
>NA|NA|TRBV20-1|TRBJ2-6
TGCAGTGCTAGAGCGGGAGAGCCCGGCTCTGGGGCCAACGTCCTGACTTTC
CSARAGEPGSGANVLTF
>NA|NA|TRBV6-5|TRBJ1-1
TGTGCCAGCAGGGTAGGGGGGAGAAACACTGAAGCTTTCTTT
CASRVGGRNTEAFF
>NA|NA|TRBV20-1|TRBJ1-1
TGCAGTGCTAGAGTCCTGACGGGGCCCTTGAACACTGAAGCTTTCTTT
CSARVLTGPLNTEAFF
>NA|TRBD1|TRBV5-1|TRBJ1-1
TGCGCCAGCAGCGTGGTTGCACAGGGGGGGAACACTGAAGCTTTCTTT
CASSVVAQGGNTEAFF
>NA|TRBD2|TRBV29-1|TRBJ2-1
TGCAGCGTTGAGTCGGGGACTAGCGGGAGCAGGGAGCAGTTCTTC
CSVESGTSGSREQFF
>NA|TRBD2|TRBV6-5|TRBJ2-3
TGTGCCAGCAGTTGGGGGGGGAGGGACTCAGATACGCAGTATTTT
CASSWGGRDSDTQYF
>few|NA|TRBV29-1|TRBJ2-2
TGCAGCGTTGGACAGCCTAACACCGGGGAGCTGTTTTTT
CSVGQPNTGELFF
>NA|NA|TRBV20-1|TRBJ2-1
TGCAGTGCTAGTATAGGGCTAAAACCCTACAATGAGCAGTTCTTC
CSASIGLKPYNEQFF
>few|NA|TRBV7-9|TRBJ1-6
TGTGCCAGCAGCTTAACGACAGTTAATTCACCCCTCCACTTT
CASSLTTVNSPLHF
>NA|NA|TRBV6-5|TRBJ2-7
TGTGCCAGCAAATTCGGGGCAGGGGCCTACGAGCAGTACTTC
CASKFGAGAYEQYF
>few|NA|TRBV5-1|TRBJ1-2
TGCGCCAGCAGCCGGGACGTATTCTCTGGCTACACCTTC
CASSRDVFSGYTF
>NA|NA|TRBV7-8|TRBJ1-5
TGTGCCAGCAGCCCAGGTCTTGTCAGGGGAAAGAGCAATCAGCCCCAGCATTTT
CASSPGLVRGKSNQPQHF
>NA|NA|TRBV27|TRBJ2-3
TGTGCCAGCAGGAAAGGGGGGGTTAGCACAGATACGCAGTATTTT
CASRKGGVSTDTQYF
>few|TRBD2|TRBV7-3|TRBJ2-1
TGTGCCAGCAGCCCGACGCTAGCGGGGGGATACAATGAGCAGTTCTTC
CASSPTLAGGYNEQFF
>few|NA|TRBV5-6|TRBJ2-1
TGTGCCAGCAGCTTGACGTTTGGGGTAGGGGAGCAGTTCTTC
CASSLTFGVGEQFF